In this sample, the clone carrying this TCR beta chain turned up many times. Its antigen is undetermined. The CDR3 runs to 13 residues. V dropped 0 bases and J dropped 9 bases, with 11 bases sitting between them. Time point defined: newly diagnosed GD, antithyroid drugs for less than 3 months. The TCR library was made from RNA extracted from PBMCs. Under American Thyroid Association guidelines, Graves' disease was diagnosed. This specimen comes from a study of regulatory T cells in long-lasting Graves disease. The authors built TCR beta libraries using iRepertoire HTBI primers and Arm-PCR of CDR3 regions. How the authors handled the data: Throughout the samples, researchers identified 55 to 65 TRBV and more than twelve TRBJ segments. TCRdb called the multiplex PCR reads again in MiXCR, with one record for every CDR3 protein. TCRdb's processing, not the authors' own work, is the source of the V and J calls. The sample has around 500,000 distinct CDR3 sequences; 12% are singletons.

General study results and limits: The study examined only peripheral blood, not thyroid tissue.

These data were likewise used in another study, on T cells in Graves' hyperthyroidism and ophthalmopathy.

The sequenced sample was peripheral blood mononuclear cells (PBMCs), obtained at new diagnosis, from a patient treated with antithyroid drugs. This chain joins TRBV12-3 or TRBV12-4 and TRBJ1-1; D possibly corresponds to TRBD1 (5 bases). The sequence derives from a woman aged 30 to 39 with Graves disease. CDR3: CASSLAGGGKAFF. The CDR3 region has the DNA TGTGCCAGCAGTTTAGCGGGGGGGGGGAAAGCTTTCTTT.